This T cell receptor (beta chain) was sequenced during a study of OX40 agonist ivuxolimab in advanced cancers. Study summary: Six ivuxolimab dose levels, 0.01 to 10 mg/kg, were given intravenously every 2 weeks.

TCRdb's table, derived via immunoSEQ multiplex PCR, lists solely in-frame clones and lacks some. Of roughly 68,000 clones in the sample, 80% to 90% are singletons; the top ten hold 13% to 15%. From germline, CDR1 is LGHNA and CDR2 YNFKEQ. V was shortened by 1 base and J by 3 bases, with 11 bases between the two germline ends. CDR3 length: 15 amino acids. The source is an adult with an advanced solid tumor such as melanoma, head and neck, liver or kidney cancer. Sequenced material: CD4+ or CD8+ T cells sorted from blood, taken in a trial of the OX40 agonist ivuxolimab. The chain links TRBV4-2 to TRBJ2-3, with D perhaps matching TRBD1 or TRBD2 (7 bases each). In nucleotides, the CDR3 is TGTGCCAGCAGCCAAGGACAGGGAGGGACAGATACGCAGTATTTT. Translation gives CASSQGQGGTDTQYF.